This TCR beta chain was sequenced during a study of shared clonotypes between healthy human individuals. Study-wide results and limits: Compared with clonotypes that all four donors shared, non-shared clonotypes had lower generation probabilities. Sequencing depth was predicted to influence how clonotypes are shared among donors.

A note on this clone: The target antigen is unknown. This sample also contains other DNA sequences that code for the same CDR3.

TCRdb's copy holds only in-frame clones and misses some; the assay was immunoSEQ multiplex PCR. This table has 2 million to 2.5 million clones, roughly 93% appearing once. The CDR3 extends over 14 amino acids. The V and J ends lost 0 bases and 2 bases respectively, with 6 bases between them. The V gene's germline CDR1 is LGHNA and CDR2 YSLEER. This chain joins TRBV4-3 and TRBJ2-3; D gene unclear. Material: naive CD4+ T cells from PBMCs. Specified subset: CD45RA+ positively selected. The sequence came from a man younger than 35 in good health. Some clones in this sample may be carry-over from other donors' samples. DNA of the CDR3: TGCGCCAGCAGCCAAGAGACCTCCACAGATACGCAGTATTTT. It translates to CASSQETSTDTQYF.